These 28 T cell receptor beta chains share one sample of origin, sequenced in a study of cytomegalovirus exposure and HLA in healthy donors. The PCR employed 60 Vbeta primers together with 13 Jbeta primers. Generated by immunoSEQ multiplex PCR, the TCRdb table keeps only in-frame clones and is missing some. There are some 100,000 clones in the sample; approximately 77% occur only once, and 14% lies in the top ten. The sequenced sample was PBMCs. All receptors come from a male donor in good health and CMV-seropositive.

V gene TRBV28 combines with J gene TRBJ2-2, with TRBD1 matching over 7 bases. This CDR3 spans 14 amino acids. Germline trimming cut 10 bases from V and 6 bases from J; bases unmatched to any gene: 11. The germline CDR1 and CDR2 sequences are MDHEN and SYDVKM. The CDR3 DNA reads TGTGCCATCTACACAGGGGTAACCCCCGGGGAGCTGTTTTTT. Translated: CAIYTGVTPGELFF. Combining the CDR3 with reference TRBV28 and TRBJ2-2 gives the whole variable domain DVKVTQSSRYLVKRTGEKVFLECVQDMDHENMFWYRQDPGLGLRLIYFSYDVKMKEKGDIPEGYSVSREKKERFSLILESASTNQTSMYLCAIYTGVTPGELFFGEGSRLTVL.

J is TRBJ2-1 and V is TRBV28, with a weak D call TRBD1 (5 bases). Germline CDR1 and CDR2: MDHEN and SYDVKM. The CDR3 loop spans 15 amino acids. The ends were cut back, 1 base at V and 7 bases at J, with 14 bases in the middle. The CDR3 here is CASSLSGRDTNEQFF. CDR3 nucleotide sequence: TGTGCCAGCAGTTTATCAGGGCGTGATACTAATGAGCAGTTCTTC.

This clone was seen a single time. J is TRBJ1-1 and V is TRBV5-1, with 7 bases that match TRBD1. CDR1 is SGHRS and CDR2 is YFSETQ in the germline V gene. This CDR3 spans 16 amino acids. V dropped 2 bases and J dropped 1; count of bases not matched to a gene: 8. The CDR3 DNA follows: TGCGCCAGCAGCTTCCCCCCGACAGGGACGAACACTGAAGCTTTCTTT. This codes for CASSFPPTGTNTEAFF.

A few counts support this clone. This chain links TRBV5-1 with TRBJ2-2, with 10 positions matching TRBD2. After removal of 3 bases from V and 4 bases from J, the junction contained 9 bases not matched to a gene. CDR1 SGHRS and CDR2 YFSETQ come from the germline V gene. The CDR3 has 17 residues. CDR3 region: CASSSTVAGGSTGELFF. In nucleotides, the CDR3 is TGCGCCAGCAGCTCCACAGTAGCGGGGGGATCCACCGGGGAGCTGTTTTTT.

CDR3 sequence (DNA): TGTGCCAGCAGTTCCGGGACTAGTAGTCCTTGGCAGTTCTTC. The encoded protein is CASSSGTSSPWQFF. The chain couples TRBV6-4 to TRBJ2-1, with 8 nucleotides matching TRBD2. The CDR3 spans 14 residues. CDR1 is MRHNA, CDR2 SNTAGT, per germline. The ends lost 5 bases at V and 12 bases at J; junction bases unmatched: 12.

The rearrangement joins TRBV6-5 to TRBJ2-7; the D gene is possibly TRBD2 (6 bases). This CDR3 comprises 13 residues. Germline CDR1 and CDR2: MNHEY and SVGAGI. Trimming pared 5 bases from V and 3 bases from J, leaving 11 bases between. CDR3 residues: CASSPPGVYEQYF. In DNA, the CDR3 is TGTGCCAGCAGTCCCCCGGGGGTCTACGAGCAGTACTTC.

This chain uses TRBV30 with TRBJ1-6, with D unclear. This CDR3 has 13 residues. V lost 4 bases and J 7 bases, leaving 11 bases between the germline ends. CDR1 and CDR2 from the germline V gene are GTSNPN and SVGIG (reference sequence). CDR3 sequence reads: CAWKNSENSPLHF. The CDR3 DNA is TGTGCCTGGAAAAACAGTGAGAATTCACCCCTCCACTTT.

This chain connects TRBV12-5 to TRBJ2-7, with 7 bases identical to TRBD1. With V trimmed by 1 base and J by 5 bases, 2 bases remained unmatched. This CDR3 is built from 13 residues. The V gene's germline CDR1 is LGHNT and CDR2 FRNRAP. The CDR3 coding sequence is TGTGCTAGTGGTTTGGGCACAGGGGACGAGCAGTACTTC. It codes for CASGLGTGDEQYF.

The V call is TRBV11-2, the J call TRBJ2-5; no firm D call. This CDR3 spans 11 amino acids. The germline gives CDR1 SGHAT, CDR2 FQNNGV. Trimming stripped 5 bases from V and 5 bases from J, with 6 bases between. CDR3 loop: CASSPRETQYF. CDR3 nucleotide sequence: TGTGCCAGCAGCCCTAGGGAGACCCAGTACTTC.

This CDR3 is CASSYSIAAGNTIYF. CDR3 bases: TGTGCCAGCAGTTACTCGATCGCAGCTGGAAACACCATATATTTT. The chain combines TRBV6-5 with TRBJ1-3; D gene uncertain. This CDR3 spans 15 amino acids. The germline V gene encodes CDR1 MNHEY and CDR2 SVGAGI. V was pared by 0 bases and J by 2 bases, with 8 bases between.

The chain has TRBV2 and TRBJ2-5, with TRBD1 matching 8 bases. Germline values: CDR1 SNHLY, CDR2 FYNNEI. Germline trimming cut 4 bases from V and 5 bases from J; bases unmatched to any gene: 6. The CDR3 length is 14 residues. The CDR3 is CASSVDRGRETQYF. The CDR3 nucleotides are TGTGCCAGCAGTGTAGACAGGGGTAGGGAGACCCAGTACTTC.

The chain is built from TRBV6-5 and TRBJ2-7; D may be TRBD2 (6 bases). Trimming shortened V by 1 base and J by 5 bases, and 12 bases separated the two germline ends. Germline values: CDR1 MNHEY, CDR2 SVGAGI. This CDR3 is 14 amino acids long. This chain's CDR3 is CASSYYGGSDEQYF. The CDR3 DNA reads as TGTGCCAGCAGTTACTATGGAGGGTCTGACGAGCAGTACTTC.

The genes are TRBV7-9 and TRBJ2-2, with D hard to call. V was trimmed by 0 bases and J by 5 bases, leaving 7 bases between them. This CDR3 spans 14 amino acids. CDR1 and CDR2 from the germline V gene are SEHNR and FQNEAQ (reference sequence). In DNA form, the CDR3 reads TGTGCCAGCAGCTTAGCCCCCTTGACCGGGGAGCTGTTTTTT. Translated: CASSLAPLTGELFF.

The genes are TRBV29-1 and TRBJ1-5; D gene uncertain. The CDR3 runs 13 residues. CDR1 and CDR2 (germline): SQVTM, ANQGSEA. Trimming took off 5 bases at V and 5 bases at J, with 13 bases between the two ends. The CDR3 loop reads CSVRVASYQPQHF. The CDR3 DNA follows: TGCAGCGTTCGGGTAGCCTCCTATCAGCCCCAGCATTTT.

The V gene is TRBV27, the J gene TRBJ1-1, with TRBD1 as a possible D gene (5 bases). Trimming shortened V by 8 bases and J by 0 bases, and 13 bases separated the two germline ends. This CDR3 is 14 amino acids long. Germline CDR1 reads MNHEY; CDR2 reads SMNVEV (reference sequence). Here the CDR3 reads CASSPRQLNTEAFF. The CDR3 DNA sequence: TGTGCCAGCTCCCCCCGACAGCTGAACACTGAAGCTTTCTTT.

The rearrangement links TRBV7-9 to TRBJ2-6; 7 positions agree with TRBD1. CDR1 is SEHNR, CDR2 FQNEAQ, per germline (reference sequence). Germline trimming cut 5 bases from V and 3 bases from J; bases unmatched to any gene: 4. The CDR3 is made up of 15 amino acids. The CDR3 nucleotides are TGTGCCAGCAGCCTACAGGGGTTTGGGGCCAACGTCCTGACTTTC. It encodes CASSLQGFGANVLTF.

J is TRBJ2-3 and V is TRBV9, with a weak D call TRBD2 (6 bases). The CDR3 contains 16 residues. V was clipped by 3 bases and J by 3 bases, with 17 bases between them. Germline CDR1 reads SGDLS; CDR2 reads YYNGEE. Here the CDR3 reads CASSGRGSWSTDTQYF. The CDR3, as DNA: TGTGCCAGCAGCGGACGGGGGTCGTGGAGTACAGATACGCAGTATTTT.

CDR3 DNA: TGCGCCAGCAGCCAACAGGGAGCGGGGGTAGACGAGCAGTACTTC. The encoded protein is CASSQQGAGVDEQYF. This chain connects TRBV4-1 to TRBJ2-7, with TRBD2 identical over 8 bases. Germline V lookup: CDR1 MGHRA, CDR2 YSYEKL. The V segment lost 2 bases and the J segment 5 bases; nucleotides outside the gene matches: 8. The CDR3 is made up of 15 amino acids.

V gene TRBV5-8 combines with J gene TRBJ1-5; TRBD1 aligns across 9 bases. V trimming: 3 bases; J trimming: 8 bases; junction bases outside the gene matches: 3. CDR3 length: 13 residues. Germline loops: CDR1 SGHTS, CDR2 YDEGEE. The CDR3 DNA sequence: TGTGCCAGCAGCTGGGACAGGGCAAAGCCCCAGCATTTT. This translates into CASSWDRAKPQHF. Complete variable domain (other parts from reference TRBV5-8 and TRBJ1-5): EAGVTQSPTHLIKTRGQQATLRCSPISGHTSVYWYQQALGLGLQFLLWYDEGEERNRGNFPPRFSGRQFPNYSSELNVNALELEDSALYLCASSWDRAKPQHFGDGTRLSIL.

This clone was recorded a few times. This sequence joins TRBV6-6 and TRBJ2-3; D perhaps matches TRBD2 (6 bases). The CDR3 has 16 amino acids. Germline CDR1 MNHNY, CDR2 SVGAGI (reference sequence). Between the trimmed V and J ends, which lost 6 bases and 0 bases, there was a span of 16 bases. In DNA, the CDR3 is TGTGCCAGCAGCAAAAGCCCGGGACTCAGCACAGATACGCAGTATTTT. It codes for CASSKSPGLSTDTQYF.

The CDR3 protein is CASSLVPGRGSPLHF. CDR3 nucleotides: TGTGCCAGCAGCTTAGTGCCCGGGAGGGGTTCACCCCTCCACTTT. The rearrangement uses TRBV11-2 and TRBJ1-6; maybe TRBD1 (5 bases). V was pared by 1 base and J by 9 bases, with 13 bases between. Germline CDR1 reads SGHAT; CDR2 reads FQNNGV. The CDR3 extends over 15 amino acids.

The genes are TRBV28 and TRBJ2-1, with 9 bases matching TRBD1. CDR3 length equals 22 residues. V lost 3 bases and J lost 0; bases outside the gene matches: 21. Germline assignment: CDR1 MDHEN and CDR2 SYDVKM. The CDR3 protein is CASSLGGLRDRVKTSSYNEQFF. The CDR3, as DNA: TGTGCCAGCAGTTTGGGAGGGCTCCGGGACAGGGTAAAAACCAGCTCCTACAATGAGCAGTTCTTC.

The CDR3 sequence is CASSGTGFQPQHF. In DNA, the CDR3 is TGTGCCAGCAGTGGGACAGGGTTTCAGCCCCAGCATTTT. This chain joins TRBV27 and TRBJ1-5; 9 nucleotides line up with TRBD1. Germline-derived CDR1 and CDR2 are MNHEY and SMNVEV (reference sequence). The V gene end was trimmed by 5 bases and the J gene end by 6 bases; junction bases not matched to a gene: 2. The CDR3 has 13 amino acids.

Only one count was recorded for this clone. The V and J genes are TRBV30 and TRBJ2-3; D is ambiguous. CDR1 GTSNPN and CDR2 SVGIG come from the germline V gene (reference sequence). The length of the CDR3 is 15 residues. Trimming cost V 1 base and J 0 bases, with 11 bases left between them. DNA for the CDR3: TGTGCCTGGAGTGATATCCATACTAGCACAGATACGCAGTATTTT. The encoded protein is CAWSDIHTSTDTQYF.

DNA for the CDR3: TGTGCCAGCAGCTCAGAGCGGGGGGGCAGGGATACGCAGTATTTT. As protein: CASSSERGGRDTQYF. The genes are TRBV7-8 and TRBJ2-3; TRBD2 aligns across 10 bases. The germline V gene has CDR1 SGHVS and CDR2 FQNEAQ. V gave up 4 bases and J gave up 6 bases; unmatched junction bases: 7. This CDR3 is built from 15 residues.

V gene TRBV5-1 combines with J gene TRBJ2-3; TRBD1 matches at 9 bases. In germline, CDR1 is SGHRS, CDR2 YFSETQ. The V segment lost 0 bases and the J segment 1 base; nucleotides outside the gene matches: 0. CDR3 length: 15 residues. The CDR3 protein is CASSLGDRGTDTQYF. CDR3 nucleotide sequence: TGCGCCAGCAGCTTGGGGGACAGGGGCACAGATACGCAGTATTTT.

The chain recombines TRBV25-1 with TRBJ1-2; D perhaps matches TRBD1 (6 bases). In germline, CDR1 is MGHDK, CDR2 SYGVNS. Trimming stripped 6 bases from V and 7 bases from J, with 15 bases between. The length of the CDR3 is 13 residues. The CDR3, as DNA: TGTGCCAGCAGCCCCTCAGGGGATCGTGGCTACACCTTC. This codes for CASSPSGDRGYTF.

Only one count was recorded for this clone. V is TRBV10-3 and J is TRBJ2-5, with 9 nucleotides matching TRBD1. Germline CDR1 is ENHRY and CDR2 is SYGVKD. This CDR3 region has 13 residues. J lost 3 bases, V lost 8 bases, and 4 bases had no gene match. As DNA, the CDR3 is TGTGCCATCGGCGGACAGGGGAAAGAGACCCAGTACTTC. Translation gives CAIGGQGKETQYF.